Below, 17 T cell receptor beta chains from the same sample are listed, as sequenced in a study of cytomegalovirus exposure and HLA in healthy donors. The PCR ran on 60 Vbeta and 13 Jbeta primers. Sequencing used immunoSEQ multiplex PCR; TCRdb keeps in-frame clones, though not all of them. The table includes under 200,000 clones, about 76% detected once. Material: PBMCs. These TCRs come from a woman aged 40-49 years in good health and CMV-seropositive.

The chain carries TRBV6-5 and TRBJ1-6; D gene unclear. Germline loops: CDR1 MNHEY, CDR2 SVGAGI. Deletions cut 6 bases from V and 8 bases from J, with 8 bases between. The CDR3 runs 12 residues. DNA of the CDR3: TGTGCCAGCAGGTTGTCGGATTCACCCCTCCACTTT. It yields the protein CASRLSDSPLHF.

The chain uses TRBV7-8 and TRBJ1-1; no reliable D call. This CDR3 is built from 14 residues. With 2 bases removed from V and 1 base from J, the gap between germline ends came to 8 bases. CDR1 and CDR2 (germline): SGHVS, FQNEAQ. In DNA, the CDR3 is TGTGCCAGCAGCTTATTGATCGGGAACACTGAAGCTTTCTTT. It codes for CASSLLIGNTEAFF. The full variable domain, in which reference TRBV7-8 and TRBJ1-1 provide the parts outside the CDR3, is GAGVSQSPRYKVAKRGQDVALRCDPISGHVSLFWYQQALGQGPEFLTYFQNEAQLDKSGLPSDRFFAERPEGSVSTLKIQRTQQEDSAVYLCASSLLIGNTEAFFGQGTRLTVV.

The chain carries TRBV10-3 and TRBJ2-2, with TRBD1 as a possible D gene (6 bases). The CDR3 length is 15 residues. V was cut by 5 bases and J by 2 bases, with 12 bases left in between. Looked up from germline, CDR1 is ENHRY and CDR2 is SYGVKD. CDR3 sequence reads: CAISRQVLNTGELFF. In DNA, the CDR3 is TGTGCCATCAGTCGACAGGTTTTAAACACCGGGGAGCTGTTTTTT.

V gene TRBV29-1 combines with J gene TRBJ2-7; 11 nucleotides match TRBD1. Germline-derived CDR1 and CDR2 are SQVTM and ANQGSEA. The CDR3 length is 15 residues. Trimming cost V 7 bases and J 3 bases; bases outside gene matches: 11. CDR3: CSATGTGGSNYEQYF. DNA for the CDR3: TGCAGCGCAACCGGGACAGGGGGTTCGAACTACGAGCAGTACTTC.

This chain uses TRBV7-6 with TRBJ1-2, with D uncertain. Germline-derived CDR1 and CDR2 are SGHVS and FNYEAQ. The CDR3 loop spans 15 amino acids. V lost 0 bases to trimming and J lost 2 bases, with 10 bases between them. The CDR3, as DNA: TGTGCCAGCAGCTTAGCGGACCGGGGAAACTATGGCTACACCTTC. Its protein is CASSLADRGNYGYTF.

The gene calls are TRBV5-4 and TRBJ2-5, with TRBD1 identical over 8 bases. V was clipped by 4 bases and J by 5 bases; unmatched bases: 7. Germline CDR1 reads SGHNT; CDR2 reads YYREEE (reference sequence). The CDR3 has 14 amino acids. CDR3 DNA: TGTGCCAGCAGCATGCAGGGGGCTGGGGAGACCCAGTACTTC. Its protein product is CASSMQGAGETQYF.

The chain is built from TRBV5-1 and TRBJ2-4; 9 bases line up with TRBD2. The germline CDR1 and CDR2 sequences are SGHRS and YFSETQ. V lost 5 bases, J lost 10 bases, and 13 bases stayed unmatched. The CDR3 is made up of 15 amino acids. This chain's CDR3 is CASREGGRADAIQYF. The CDR3 coding sequence is TGCGCCAGCAGGGAGGGCGGGAGGGCCGACGCTATTCAGTACTTC. The full variable domain, completed using reference TRBV5-1 and TRBJ2-4, is KAGVTQTPRYLIKTRGQQVTLSCSPISGHRSVSWYQQTPGQGLQFLFEYFSETQRNKGNFPGRFSGRQFSNSRSEMNVSTLELGDSALYLCASREGGRADAIQYFGAGTRLSVL.

This clone was picked up a small number of times. The CDR3 nucleotides read TGTGCCAGCAGCTTCGGGCGGGGGGTCGTTATCTCCTACAATGAGCAGTTCTTC. Amino acid sequence: CASSFGRGVVISYNEQFF. The V call is TRBV7-9, the J call TRBJ2-1, with TRBD2 identical over 8 bases. The J segment lost 0 bases and the V segment lost 3 bases, leaving 10 bases of the junction unmatched. Germline CDR1 is SEHNR and CDR2 is FQNEAQ (reference sequence). The CDR3 is 18 amino acids.

The V call is TRBV19, the J call TRBJ2-1; 13 nucleotides line up with TRBD2. Per germline, CDR1 LNHDA and CDR2 SQIVND (reference sequence). This CDR3 region has 19 residues. The trim removed 5 bases at V and 3 bases at J, leaving 13 bases unmatched. The CDR3 coding sequence is TGTGCCAGTAGTCTTCGGACTAGCGGGAGAATCAACGGCTACAATGAGCAGTTCTTC. The encoded protein is CASSLRTSGRINGYNEQFF. The full variable domain, completed using reference TRBV19 and TRBJ2-1, is DGGITQSPKYLFRKEGQNVTLSCEQNLNHDAMYWYRQDPGQGLRLIYYSQIVNDFQKGDIAEGYSVSREKKESFPLTVTSAQKNPTAFYLCASSLRTSGRINGYNEQFFGPGTRLTVL.

The chain carries TRBV6-1 and TRBJ1-1, with D possibly TRBD1 on 6 matching bases. Germline CDR1 and CDR2: MNHNS and SASEGT. The V end was cut by 4 bases, the J end by 4 bases, with 16 bases between. The CDR3 totals 15 residues. CDR3 region: CASSGRTGPGTEAFF. The CDR3 nucleotides are TGTGCCAGCAGTGGGCGAACAGGGCCGGGCACTGAAGCTTTCTTT.

This clone was detected only a few times. The gene calls are TRBV6-1 and TRBJ1-1; D unclear. V lost 3 bases, J lost 6 bases, and 11 bases lay in between. This CDR3 contains 13 residues. Looked up from germline, CDR1 is MNHNS and CDR2 is SASEGT. The CDR3 spells CASSDLGGAEAFF. In DNA, the CDR3 is TGTGCCAGCAGTGACCTTGGAGGTGCTGAAGCTTTCTTT.

The chain is built from TRBV5-1 and TRBJ1-2, with 7 bases aligning to TRBD1. The CDR3 sequence is 14 residues long. Per the germline V gene, CDR1 is SGHRS and CDR2 is YFSETQ. Unmatched junction bases numbered 6, after V lost 5 bases and J lost 2 bases. CDR3 in DNA: TGCGCCAGCAGTACAGGGGATGGGAACTATGGCTACACCTTC. Amino acids: CASSTGDGNYGYTF. The full variable domain, its missing parts supplied by reference TRBV5-1 and TRBJ1-2, is KAGVTQTPRYLIKTRGQQVTLSCSPISGHRSVSWYQQTPGQGLQFLFEYFSETQRNKGNFPGRFSGRQFSNSRSEMNVSTLELGDSALYLCASSTGDGNYGYTFGSGTRLTVV.

The chain carries TRBV11-2 and TRBJ1-6, with TRBD1 matching 9 bases. Per the germline V gene, CDR1 is SGHAT and CDR2 is FQNNGV. J lost 9 bases, V lost 1 base, and 7 bases had no gene match. CDR3 size: 16 residues. The DNA of the CDR3 is TGTGCCAGCAGCTTAGCGGGACAGGGTTATGGTTCACCCCTCCACTTT. Its translation: CASSLAGQGYGSPLHF.

The V gene is TRBV29-1, the J gene TRBJ2-3; 7 nucleotides line up with TRBD2. With V trimmed by 3 bases and J by 6 bases, 3 bases remained unmatched. The CDR3 length is 12 residues. Germline V gene sequence: CDR1 SQVTM, CDR2 ANQGSEA. CDR3 nucleotides: TGCAGCGTTGATGGGGGAGGGGATACGCAGTATTTT. Protein sequence: CSVDGGGDTQYF.

As regards this clone: The junction departs from germline at one end; a sequencing error may be responsible. The V and J genes are TRBV7-9 and TRBJ2-2; the D gene is possibly TRBD2 (6 bases). The germline gives CDR1 SEHNR, CDR2 FQNEAQ (reference sequence). The CDR3 has 16 amino acids. The CDR3 is CASSLAQITNTGELFF. CDR3 bases: TGTGCCAGCAGCCTAGCGCAGATAACGAACACCGGGGAGCTGTTTTTT.

CDR3 residues: CASSLGGSYEQYF. CDR3 coding DNA: TGTGCCAGCAGCTTAGGAGGCTCCTACGAGCAGTACTTC. The V and J genes are TRBV11-3 and TRBJ2-7; unclear D gene. CDR1 and CDR2 (germline): SGHNT, YENEEA. The CDR3 is 13 residues long. V lost 1 base and J lost 0, with 4 bases in between.

This clone was seen only a few times. The V call is TRBV2, the J call TRBJ1-2, with D uncertain. V was shortened by 5 bases and J by 5 bases, with 12 bases between the two germline ends. Germline V gene sequence: CDR1 SNHLY, CDR2 FYNNEI. The CDR3 is 13 amino acids. The CDR3 spells CASSPGRRYGYTF. The CDR3 nucleotides read TGTGCCAGCAGTCCGGGAAGGAGGTATGGCTACACCTTC. The full variable domain, its missing parts supplied by reference TRBV2 and TRBJ1-2, is EPEVTQTPSHQVTQMGQEVILRCVPISNHLYFYWYRQILGQKVEFLVSFYNNEISEKSEIFDDQFSVERPDGSNFTLKIRSTKLEDSAMYFCASSPGRRYGYTFGSGTRLTVV.